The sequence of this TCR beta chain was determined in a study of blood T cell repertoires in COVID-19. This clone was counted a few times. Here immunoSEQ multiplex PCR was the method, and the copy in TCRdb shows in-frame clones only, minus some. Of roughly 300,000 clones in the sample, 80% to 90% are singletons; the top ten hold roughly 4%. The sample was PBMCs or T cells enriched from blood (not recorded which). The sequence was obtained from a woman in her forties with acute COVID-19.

CDR3 loop: CASSQVKGAGYGYTF. For the CDR3, the DNA is TGTGCCAGCAGCCAGGTCAAAGGGGCCGGATATGGCTACACCTTC. This chain joins TRBV14 and TRBJ1-2; D is possibly TRBD1 (5 bases). Looked up from germline, CDR1 is SGHDN and CDR2 is FVKESK. The CDR3 loop spans 15 amino acids. Trimming stripped 3 bases from V and 5 bases from J, with 16 bases between.